A selection of T cell receptor beta chains follows, all from one sample in a study of blood T cell repertoires in COVID-19. Sequencing was performed with immunoSEQ multiplex PCR; in TCRdb, only in-frame clones are kept and a portion is missing. The repertoire holds 230,000 or so clones, with around 83% as singletons. Material for sequencing was peripheral blood. The receptors derive from a man aged 35 to 55 who had recovered from COVID-19. Both conserved end residues are part of each CDR3. Fields, in order: CDR3 protein, CDR3 DNA, clone size, V gene, J gene, D gene. D genes are given only for firm matches. Size values are once, few and many counts, or a class for expanded clones, and some rows have none.

CDR3aa: CSALQGNEQYF
CDR3nt: TGCAGTGCCCTACAGGGAAACGAGCAGTACTTC
abundance: few
v_gene: TRBV20-1
j_gene: TRBJ2-7
d_gene: .

CDR3aa: CASSQGLEAYEQYF
CDR3nt: TGCGCCAGCAGCCAAGGACTAGAGGCCTACGAGCAGTACTTC
abundance: .
v_gene: TRBV4-3
j_gene: TRBJ2-7
d_gene: .

CDR3aa: CAWSSRRGTAYTF
CDR3nt: TGTGCCTGGAGTTCCCGTCGGGGAACTGCCTACACCTTC
abundance: .
v_gene: TRBV30
j_gene: TRBJ1-2
d_gene: .

CDR3aa: CASRATVNQPQHF
CDR3nt: TGTGCCAGCAGGGCGACAGTCAATCAGCCCCAGCATTTT
abundance: .
v_gene: TRBV6-6
j_gene: TRBJ1-5
d_gene: .

CDR3aa: CATGQGNTGELFF
CDR3nt: TGTGCCACGGGACAGGGAAACACCGGGGAGCTGTTTTTT
abundance: .
v_gene: TRBV2
j_gene: TRBJ2-2
d_gene: TRBD1

CDR3aa: CASGRGTGTTGNTIYF
CDR3nt: TGTGCTAGTGGTCGCGGGACAGGGACGACTGGAAACACCATATATTTT
abundance: .
v_gene: TRBV12-5
j_gene: TRBJ1-3
d_gene: TRBD1

CDR3aa: CASSFSYEQYF
CDR3nt: TGTGCCAGCAGCTTCAGTTACGAGCAGTACTTC
abundance: .
v_gene: TRBV11-2
j_gene: TRBJ2-7
d_gene: .

CDR3aa: CAWSVLASGTADEQYF
CDR3nt: TGTGCCTGGAGTGTACTGGCTAGCGGGACAGCAGACGAGCAGTACTTC
abundance: .
v_gene: TRBV30
j_gene: TRBJ2-7
d_gene: TRBD2

CDR3aa: CASSGGQKAFF
CDR3nt: TGTGCCAGCAGCGGGGGACAGAAAGCTTTCTTT
abundance: .
v_gene: TRBV6-5
j_gene: TRBJ1-1
d_gene: TRBD1

CDR3aa: CASSASGASYEQYF
CDR3nt: TGTGCCAGCAGCGCTAGCGGGGCCTCCTACGAGCAGTACTTC
abundance: once
v_gene: TRBV9
j_gene: TRBJ2-7
d_gene: TRBD2

CDR3aa: CASSLGTANQPQHF
CDR3nt: TGTGCCAGCAGCCTCGGGACAGCGAATCAGCCCCAGCATTTT
abundance: .
v_gene: TRBV3-1/TRBV3-2
j_gene: TRBJ1-5
d_gene: TRBD1

CDR3aa: CASSSTGEGEKLFF
CDR3nt: TGTGCCAGCAGTTCGACAGGGGAAGGGGAAAAACTGTTTTTT
abundance: .
v_gene: TRBV27
j_gene: TRBJ1-4
d_gene: TRBD1

CDR3aa: CAASREGGGGYEQYF
CDR3nt: TGTGCCGCCAGCAGAGAGGGCGGCGGGGGCTACGAGCAGTACTTC
abundance: .
v_gene: TRBV15
j_gene: TRBJ2-7
d_gene: TRBD2

CDR3aa: CAWSSRDIQYF
CDR3nt: TGTGCCTGGAGCTCCAGGGACATTCAGTACTTC
abundance: .
v_gene: TRBV30
j_gene: TRBJ2-4
d_gene: .

CDR3aa: CASSPPGQGSYGYTF
CDR3nt: TGTGCCAGCTCACCACCGGGACAGGGAAGCTATGGCTACACCTTC
abundance: .
v_gene: TRBV18
j_gene: TRBJ1-2
d_gene: TRBD1

CDR3aa: CASSRTGLNTEAFF
CDR3nt: TGTGCCAGCAGCCGTACAGGGTTGAACACTGAAGCTTTCTTT
abundance: .
v_gene: TRBV13
j_gene: TRBJ1-1
d_gene: .

CDR3aa: CASSLVVASGTDTQYF
CDR3nt: TGCGCCAGCAGCTTGGTGGTAGCTTCCGGCACAGATACGCAGTATTTT
abundance: few
v_gene: TRBV5-1
j_gene: TRBJ2-3
d_gene: .

CDR3aa: CASSVDWGRDTIYF
CDR3nt: TGTGCCAGCAGCGTAGATTGGGGGAGGGACACCATATATTTT
abundance: .
v_gene: TRBV9
j_gene: TRBJ1-3
d_gene: .

CDR3aa: CAISAGASYEQYF
CDR3nt: TGTGCCATCAGTGCAGGGGCGTCCTACGAGCAGTACTTC
abundance: .
v_gene: TRBV10-3
j_gene: TRBJ2-7
d_gene: .

CDR3aa: CASSFFPSDYGYTF
CDR3nt: TGTGCCAGCAGTTTTTTTCCGAGCGACTATGGCTACACCTTC
abundance: .
v_gene: TRBV27
j_gene: TRBJ1-2
d_gene: .

CDR3aa: CASSLDGRGAIQETQYF
CDR3nt: TGCGCCAGCAGCTTGGACGGGCGGGGGGCTATACAAGAGACCCAGTACTTC
abundance: .
v_gene: TRBV5-1
j_gene: TRBJ2-5
d_gene: TRBD2

CDR3aa: CASSLIGGSPLHF
CDR3nt: TGTGCCAGCAGTTTAATTGGGGGCTCACCCCTCCACTTT
abundance: .
v_gene: TRBV12-3/TRBV12-4
j_gene: TRBJ1-6
d_gene: .

CDR3aa: CASTKSGQLDTGELFF
CDR3nt: TGTGCCAGCACAAAAAGCGGACAGTTAGACACCGGGGAGCTGTTTTTT
abundance: .
v_gene: TRBV2
j_gene: TRBJ2-2
d_gene: .

CDR3aa: CAWELGGAETQYF
CDR3nt: TGTGCCTGGGAGCTCGGGGGGGCAGAGACCCAGTACTTC
abundance: .
v_gene: TRBV30
j_gene: TRBJ2-5
d_gene: TRBD2

CDR3aa: CASMSGRHYEKLFF
CDR3nt: TGTGCCAGCATGAGTGGCAGACACTATGAAAAACTGTTTTTT
abundance: once
v_gene: TRBV16
j_gene: TRBJ1-4
d_gene: .

CDR3aa: CASASYNSPLHF
CDR3nt: TGTGCCAGCGCGTCCTATAATTCACCCCTCCACTTT
abundance: .
v_gene: TRBV7-2
j_gene: TRBJ1-6
d_gene: .

CDR3aa: CASSQELEVGYTF
CDR3nt: TGCGCCAGCAGCCAAGAATTGGAGGTTGGCTACACCTTC
abundance: .
v_gene: TRBV4-3
j_gene: TRBJ1-2
d_gene: .

CDR3aa: CASSLRTAFTGELFF
CDR3nt: TGTGCCAGCAGCTTAAGGACAGCCTTCACCGGGGAGCTGTTTTTT
abundance: .
v_gene: TRBV7-2
j_gene: TRBJ2-2
d_gene: .

CDR3aa: CASSVGGRSGVTYEQYF
CDR3nt: TGTGCCAGTAGTGTCGGAGGACGTTCGGGAGTGACCTACGAGCAGTACTTC
abundance: .
v_gene: TRBV19
j_gene: TRBJ2-7
d_gene: .

CDR3aa: CASSPRGQGAGAEAFF
CDR3nt: TGTGCCAGCTCTCCAAGGGGACAGGGGGCGGGTGCTGAAGCTTTCTTT
abundance: .
v_gene: TRBV18
j_gene: TRBJ1-1
d_gene: TRBD1

CDR3aa: CASSLLQGSGANVLTF
CDR3nt: TGTGCCAGCAGTTTGTTACAGGGGTCTGGGGCCAACGTCCTGACTTTC
abundance: few
v_gene: TRBV27
j_gene: TRBJ2-6
d_gene: TRBD1

CDR3aa: CASSSQGARLTGELFF
CDR3nt: TGTGCCAGCAGCTCACAGGGGGCGCGTCTCACCGGGGAGCTGTTTTTT
abundance: .
v_gene: TRBV5-4
j_gene: TRBJ2-2
d_gene: TRBD1

CDR3aa: CASSIDRRRNQPQHF
CDR3nt: TGTGCCAGTAGTATAGATCGACGGAGGAATCAGCCCCAGCATTTT
abundance: .
v_gene: TRBV19
j_gene: TRBJ1-5
d_gene: .

CDR3aa: CASSKRDRGVGTQYF
CDR3nt: TGTGCCAGCAGCAAAAGGGACAGGGGGGTGGGTACGCAGTATTTT
abundance: .
v_gene: TRBV21-1
j_gene: TRBJ2-3
d_gene: .

CDR3aa: CASRLSGSSYNEQFF
CDR3nt: TGTGCCAGCAGACTAAGCGGAAGCTCCTACAATGAGCAGTTCTTC
abundance: .
v_gene: TRBV6-5
j_gene: TRBJ2-1
d_gene: .

CDR3aa: CASSLWPRGKTDTQYF
CDR3nt: TGTGCCAGCAGTTTATGGCCCAGGGGCAAGACAGATACGCAGTATTTT
abundance: .
v_gene: TRBV27
j_gene: TRBJ2-3
d_gene: .

CDR3aa: CASSLGLGTGAYEQYF
CDR3nt: TGTGCCAGCAGCTTGGGGTTGGGGACAGGGGCCTACGAGCAGTACTTC
abundance: .
v_gene: TRBV5-5
j_gene: TRBJ2-7
d_gene: TRBD1

CDR3aa: CASSRGQSEYYGYTF
CDR3nt: TGTGCCAGCAGTCGTGGACAGTCGGAGTACTATGGCTACACCTTC
abundance: .
v_gene: TRBV2
j_gene: TRBJ1-2
d_gene: .

CDR3aa: CASSYGATGSAYEQYF
CDR3nt: TGTGCCAGCAGTTACGGGGCGACAGGGAGCGCCTACGAGCAGTACTTC
abundance: .
v_gene: TRBV6-2/TRBV6-3
j_gene: TRBJ2-7
d_gene: TRBD1

CDR3aa: CASRLAFTDTQYF
CDR3nt: TGTGCCAGCAGGCTAGCCTTCACAGATACGCAGTATTTT
abundance: once
v_gene: TRBV5-6
j_gene: TRBJ2-3
d_gene: .

CDR3aa: CAIKRETDSEQFF
CDR3nt: TGTGCCATCAAGAGAGAAACTGACAGCGAGCAGTTCTTC
abundance: few
v_gene: TRBV10-3
j_gene: TRBJ2-1
d_gene: .

CDR3aa: CASSQLSGQRSLSYEQYF
CDR3nt: TGTGCCAGCAGCCAATTATCGGGACAACGGAGCCTATCCTACGAGCAGTACTTC
abundance: .
v_gene: TRBV16
j_gene: TRBJ2-7
d_gene: .

CDR3aa: CASSYHSDSYNEQFF
CDR3nt: TGTGCCAGCAGCTACCACAGTGACTCCTACAATGAGCAGTTCTTC
abundance: .
v_gene: TRBV7-2
j_gene: TRBJ2-1
d_gene: .

CDR3aa: CASSKSGLSSTDTQYF
CDR3nt: TGTGCCAGCAGCAAATCCGGTTTGTCTAGCACAGATACGCAGTATTTT
abundance: few
v_gene: TRBV9
j_gene: TRBJ2-3
d_gene: .

CDR3aa: CASSLASGRVYEQYF
CDR3nt: TGTGCCAGCTCACTAGCTAGCGGGAGGGTCTACGAGCAGTACTTC
abundance: .
v_gene: TRBV18
j_gene: TRBJ2-7
d_gene: TRBD2

CDR3aa: CASSESGQETQYF
CDR3nt: TGTGCCAGCAGTGAGAGCGGGCAAGAGACCCAGTACTTC
abundance: .
v_gene: TRBV7-2
j_gene: TRBJ2-5
d_gene: .

CDR3aa: CASSAGRSFQTQYF
CDR3nt: TGTGCCAGCTCGGCGGGACGGTCATTTCAGACCCAGTACTTC
abundance: .
v_gene: TRBV18
j_gene: TRBJ2-5
d_gene: .

CDR3aa: CASSGTMNYGYTF
CDR3nt: TGTGCCAGTAGCGGGACAATGAACTATGGCTACACCTTC
abundance: .
v_gene: TRBV19
j_gene: TRBJ1-2
d_gene: .

CDR3aa: CASREAGANTEAFF
CDR3nt: TGTGCCAGTAGAGAGGCAGGGGCAAACACTGAAGCTTTCTTT
abundance: .
v_gene: TRBV19
j_gene: TRBJ1-1
d_gene: .

CDR3aa: CASRDRGLDEQYF
CDR3nt: TGCGCCAGCAGGGACAGGGGGCTGGACGAGCAGTACTTC
abundance: .
v_gene: TRBV10-2
j_gene: TRBJ2-7
d_gene: TRBD1

CDR3aa: CASSTPGGYNSPLHF
CDR3nt: TGTGCCAGTAGTACCCCAGGGGGCTATAATTCACCCCTCCACTTT
abundance: few
v_gene: TRBV19
j_gene: TRBJ1-6
d_gene: TRBD1

CDR3aa: CASSLEGRETQYF
CDR3nt: TGTGCCAGCAGCTTAGAGGGGCGAGAGACCCAGTACTTC
abundance: .
v_gene: TRBV7-9
j_gene: TRBJ2-5
d_gene: .

CDR3aa: CAWSRTVNTEAFF
CDR3nt: TGTGCCTGGAGCAGGACAGTGAACACTGAAGCTTTCTTT
abundance: .
v_gene: TRBV30
j_gene: TRBJ1-1
d_gene: .

CDR3aa: CASSYLGTAEKLFF
CDR3nt: TGTGCCAGCAGTTACTTAGGGACAGCAGAAAAACTGTTTTTT
abundance: .
v_gene: TRBV6-6
j_gene: TRBJ1-4
d_gene: TRBD1